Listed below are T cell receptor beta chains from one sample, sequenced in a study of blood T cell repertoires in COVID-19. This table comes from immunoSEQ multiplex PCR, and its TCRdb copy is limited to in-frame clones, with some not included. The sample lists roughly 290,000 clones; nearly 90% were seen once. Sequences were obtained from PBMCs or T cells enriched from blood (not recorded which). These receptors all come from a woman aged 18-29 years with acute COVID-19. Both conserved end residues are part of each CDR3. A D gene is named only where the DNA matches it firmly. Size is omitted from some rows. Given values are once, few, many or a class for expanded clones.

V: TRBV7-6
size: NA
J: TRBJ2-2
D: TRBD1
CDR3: CASRIRQGASTGELFF
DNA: TGTGCCAGCAGGATACGACAGGGGGCGAGCACCGGGGAGCTGTTTTTT

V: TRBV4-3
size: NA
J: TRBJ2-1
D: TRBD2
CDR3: CASSLSTSGNYNEQFF
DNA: TGCGCCAGCAGCCTCTCGACTAGCGGGAACTACAATGAGCAGTTCTTC

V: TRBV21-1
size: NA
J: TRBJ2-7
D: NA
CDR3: CASSKDSLHTGSSYEQYF
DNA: TGTGCCAGCAGCAAAGATTCGTTACACACAGGTAGCTCCTACGAGCAGTACTTC

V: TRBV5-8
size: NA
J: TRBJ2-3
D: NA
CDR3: CASSLASVLGSGTDTQYF
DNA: TGTGCCAGCAGCTTGGCCTCGGTCCTCGGGTCTGGCACAGATACGCAGTATTTT

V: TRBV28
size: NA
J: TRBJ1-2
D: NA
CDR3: CASSFGRVDGYTF
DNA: TGTGCCAGCAGTTTCGGCAGGGTTGATGGCTACACCTTC

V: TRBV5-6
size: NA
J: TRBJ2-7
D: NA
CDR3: CASSPTAESSYEQYF
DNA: TGTGCCAGCAGCCCTACAGCGGAAAGCTCCTACGAGCAGTACTTC

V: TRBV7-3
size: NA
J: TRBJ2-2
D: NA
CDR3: CASSLTWTPNGELFF
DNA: TGTGCCAGCAGCTTAACGTGGACACCTAACGGGGAGCTGTTTTTT

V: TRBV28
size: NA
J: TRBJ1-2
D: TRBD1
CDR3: CASSLPQTGGVGYTF
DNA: TGTGCCAGCAGTTTACCCCAGACAGGGGGCGTTGGCTACACCTTC

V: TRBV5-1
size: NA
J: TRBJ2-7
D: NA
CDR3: CASSLAGFNEQYF
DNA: TGCGCCAGCAGCTTGGCAGGGTTCAACGAGCAGTACTTC

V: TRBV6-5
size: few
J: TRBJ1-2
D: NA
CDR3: CASSPGTARKGYTF
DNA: TGTGCCAGCAGCCCGGGGACTGCCAGAAAGGGCTACACCTTC

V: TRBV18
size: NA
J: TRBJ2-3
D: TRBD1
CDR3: CASSPRDRPTSRDTQYF
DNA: TGTGCCAGCTCACCGCGGGACAGGCCCACATCTAGGGATACGCAGTATTTT

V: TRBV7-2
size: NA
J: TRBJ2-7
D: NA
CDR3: CASSLGGRRLYEQYF
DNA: TGTGCCAGCAGCTTAGGCGGGCGCAGACTCTACGAGCAGTACTTC

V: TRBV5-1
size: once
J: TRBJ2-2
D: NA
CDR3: CASSFPGPISTGELFF
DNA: TGCGCCAGCAGCTTTCCAGGGCCCATTTCCACCGGGGAGCTGTTTTTT

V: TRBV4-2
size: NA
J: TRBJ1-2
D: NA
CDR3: CASSLRGYGYTF
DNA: TGTGCCAGCAGCCTTCGAGGCTATGGCTACACCTTC

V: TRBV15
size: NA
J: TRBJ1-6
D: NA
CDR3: CATSRDSAGGLNSPLHF
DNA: TGTGCCACCAGCAGAGATTCCGCGGGTGGGTTGAATTCACCCCTCCACTTT

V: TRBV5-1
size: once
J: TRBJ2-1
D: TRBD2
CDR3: CASSLAGGRQQFF
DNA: TGCGCCAGCAGCTTGGCGGGGGGGAGGCAGCAGTTCTTC

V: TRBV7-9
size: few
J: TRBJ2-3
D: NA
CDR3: CASSSQAGSTDTQYF
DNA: TGTGCCAGCAGCTCCCAGGCAGGTAGCACAGATACGCAGTATTTT

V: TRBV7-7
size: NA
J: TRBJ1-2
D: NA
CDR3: CASSLSADRNYGYTF
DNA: TGTGCCAGCAGCCTTTCAGCCGACAGGAACTATGGCTACACCTTC

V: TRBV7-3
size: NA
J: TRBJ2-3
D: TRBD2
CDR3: CASSLGPGLADTQYF
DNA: TGTGCCAGCAGCTTAGGCCCGGGACTAGCAGATACGCAGTATTTT